The entry that follows covers one T cell receptor (beta chain) sequence. Data came from immunoSEQ multiplex PCR; TCRdb stores just in-frame clones and leaves some out. The sample contains roughly 350,000 clones, 88% of which appear only once. Seattle researchers signed up patients amid active infection and tracked them longitudinally. This sample is drawn from a study of blood T cell repertoires in COVID-19. The CDR3 consists of 15 residues. The V gene's germline CDR1 is SNHLY and CDR2 FYNNEI. With 5 bases clipped from V and 1 base from J, the junction kept 6 bases outside the gene matches. The gene calls are TRBV2 and TRBJ1-1, with 8 bases lining up with TRBD1. The source material was peripheral blood. The receptor comes from a woman in her 70s with COVID-19, enrolled during active disease. The CDR3 spells CASSSQGATNTEAFF. The CDR3 nucleotides are TGTGCCAGCAGTTCTCAGGGGGCAACGAACACTGAAGCTTTCTTT.